This passage covers 7 T cell receptor beta chains from one sample sequenced in a study of T cell changes during pregnancy in multiple sclerosis. Clones were read by immunoSEQ multiplex PCR, and TCRdb kept only the in-frame ones, dropping some. The sample consists of about 40,000 clones, over 85% of them appearing once. The source material was CD4+ T cells from peripheral blood mononuclear cells, sampled before pregnancy. Every receptor here comes from a female donor with multiple sclerosis, enrolled in a pregnancy study.

The V call is TRBV4-2, the J call TRBJ1-1; the match to TRBD1 covers 10 bases. CDR1 LGHNA and CDR2 YNFKEQ come from the germline V gene. Losses at the gene ends were 0 bases for V and 6 bases for J; bases not matched to a gene: 10. The CDR3 length is 17 residues. CDR3 nucleotides: TGTGCCAGCAGCCAAGATGAAGGGCTTGGGACAGGGGCTGAAGCTTTCTTT. Amino acids: CASSQDEGLGTGAEAFF.

This clone is labeled large. The chain recombines TRBV14 with TRBJ2-1; 8 nucleotides agree with TRBD1. The CDR3 length is 14 residues. Germline V lookup: CDR1 SGHDN, CDR2 FVKESK. The V and J ends lost 4 bases and 7 bases, in that order; junction bases with no gene match: 6. CDR3 nucleotide sequence: TGTGCCAGCAGCCTGAGGGACAGGCCTAATGAGCAGTTCTTC. Translating gives CASSLRDRPNEQFF.

The chain has TRBV7-2 and TRBJ2-5, with TRBD2 matching over 11 bases. The CDR3 runs to 14 residues. J was trimmed by 5 bases and V by 3 bases; bases with no gene match: 2. Per the germline V gene, CDR1 is SGHTA and CDR2 is FQGNSA. CDR3 in amino acids: CASSFLAGGETQYF. The DNA for the CDR3 is TGTGCCAGCAGCTTTTTAGCGGGGGGGGAGACCCAGTACTTC.

V is TRBV7-8 and J is TRBJ2-1; 7 nucleotides align to TRBD2. CDR3 length equals 15 residues. The trim removed 5 bases at V and 9 bases at J, leaving 13 bases unmatched. The germline V gene has CDR1 SGHVS and CDR2 FQNEAQ. The CDR3 nucleotides are TGTGCCAGCAGCCAGCGGGACCTGCCATTAGGTGAGCAGTTCTTC. Protein product: CASSQRDLPLGEQFF.

The gene calls are TRBV5-1 and TRBJ1-1; possibly TRBD1 for D (6 bases). V was pared by 0 bases and J by 1 base, with 13 bases between. The CDR3 covers 16 residues. Germline-derived CDR1 and CDR2 are SGHRS and YFSETQ. DNA of the CDR3: TGCGCCAGCAGCTTGGCCTATACGACAGGGAACACTGAAGCTTTCTTT. It is translated as CASSLAYTTGNTEAFF.

This chain joins TRBV7-3 and TRBJ2-1; 9 nucleotides match TRBD1. The V segment lost 0 bases and the J segment 1 base; nucleotides outside the gene matches: 7. Germline V CDR1 and CDR2: SGHTA, FQGTGA. The CDR3 totals 18 residues. The CDR3 DNA reads TGTGCCAGCAGCTTAACAGGGACAGGGCTTGAATCCTACAATGAGCAGTTCTTC. Protein: CASSLTGTGLESYNEQFF.

The rearrangement uses TRBV4-3 and TRBJ1-2; a weak D match, TRBD1 (6 bases). With 0 bases removed from V and 8 bases from J, the gap between germline ends came to 16 bases. CDR1 and CDR2 (germline): LGHNA, YSLEER. CDR3 length: 15 amino acids. The DNA for the CDR3 is TGCGCCAGCAGCCAAGATCGGCAGGGGTATGCCGGCTACACCTTC. Amino acid sequence: CASSQDRQGYAGYTF.